This TCR beta chain was obtained from a study of blood T cell repertoires in COVID-19. The wider study: Spain, Italy and the United States supplied samples that represented acute and convalescent COVID-19.

TCRdb keeps only in-frame clones here, not all; method: immunoSEQ multiplex PCR. The sample carries under 200,000 clones, over 80% recorded once. This clone is medium-sized (0.01 to 0.1%). The CDR3 length is 15 residues. The sequencing input was peripheral blood. The chain employs TRBV21-1 and TRBJ2-2; the table's D call, TRBD2, has no DNA check behind it. TRBV21-1 is described as a pseudogene. The TCR sequence derives from a woman aged 55 to 70 with COVID-19, enrolled during active disease. The CDR3 DNA reads as TGTGCCAGCAGCAAAGCGGGAGGGAACACCGGGGAGCTGTTTTTT. Its protein is CASSKAGGNTGELFF.